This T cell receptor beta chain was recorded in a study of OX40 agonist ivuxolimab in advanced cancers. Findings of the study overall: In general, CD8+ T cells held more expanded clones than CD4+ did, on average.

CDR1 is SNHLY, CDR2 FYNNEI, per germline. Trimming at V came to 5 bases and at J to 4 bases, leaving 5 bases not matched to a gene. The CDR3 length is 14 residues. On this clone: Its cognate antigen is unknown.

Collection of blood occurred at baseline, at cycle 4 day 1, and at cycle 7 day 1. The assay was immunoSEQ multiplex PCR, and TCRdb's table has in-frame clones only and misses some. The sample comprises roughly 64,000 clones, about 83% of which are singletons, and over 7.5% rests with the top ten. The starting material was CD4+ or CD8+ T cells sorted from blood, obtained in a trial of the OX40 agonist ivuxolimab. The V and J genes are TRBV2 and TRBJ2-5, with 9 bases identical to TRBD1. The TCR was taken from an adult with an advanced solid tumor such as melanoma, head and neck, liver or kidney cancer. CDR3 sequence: CASSTGTGIETQYF. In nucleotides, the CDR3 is TGTGCCAGCAGTACCGGGACAGGGATAGAGACCCAGTACTTC.